This T cell receptor (beta chain) was observed in a study of response to subunit inactivated influenza vaccine. General study points: After each seasonal influenza vaccination, few new T cells are recruited, the authors suggested.

TCRdb re-called the RT-PCR reads with MiXCR, one entry per CDR3 protein. Of a few hundred thousand distinct CDR3 sequences listed, approximately 10% are singletons. This clonotype has only a few counts. Its target is not known. The source is a man aged 50 to 59 who received an inactivated influenza vaccine. Sequencing used PBMCs from blood, obtained around seven weeks after vaccination.

This CDR3 is CASSFETITGELFF. The CDR3 DNA reads TGTGCCAGCAGTTTCGAGACTATCACCGGGGAGCTGTTTTTT. The rearrangement links TRBV12-3 or TRBV12-4 to TRBJ2-2; the D gene is possibly TRBD2 (5 bases). This CDR3 region has 14 residues. V lost 3 bases and J 4 bases, leaving 9 bases between the germline ends.